The sequence of this T cell receptor (beta chain) was determined in a study of CD8+ T cells in alopecia areata. On the study more broadly: Dosing spanned 6 to 18 months on tofacitinib, then 6 months off drug. The authors scored treated patients' severity by affected scalp percentage.

Extraction of RNA preceded its reverse transcription into cDNA, which served as the sequencing template. TCRdb's table, derived via immunoSEQ multiplex PCR, lists solely in-frame clones and lacks some. The sample shows over 150,000 clones, 60% of them seen only once. This sample's treatment: oral pan-JAK inhibitor, 5-10 mg twice daily. Study outcomes and limitations: Persistence in scalp and blood during tofacitinib was observed for many expanded lesional clones.

The CDR3 spans 16 residues. Trimming left V 4 bases short and J 2 bases short, with 15 bases between. Germline-derived CDR1 and CDR2 are SQVTM and ANQGSEA. With regard to this clone: As yet, its antigen is unknown.

This sequence was found in a human donor with alopecia areata. Here the sequenced sample was CD4+ T cells sorted from blood, taken at week 24, from a patient treated with tofacitinib. This sequence joins TRBV29-1 and TRBJ2-6; D gene uncertain. CDR3 bases: TGCAGCGTTGCAGGCTCCATTCGAACTGGGGCCAACGTCCTGACTTTC. It encodes CSVAGSIRTGANVLTF.